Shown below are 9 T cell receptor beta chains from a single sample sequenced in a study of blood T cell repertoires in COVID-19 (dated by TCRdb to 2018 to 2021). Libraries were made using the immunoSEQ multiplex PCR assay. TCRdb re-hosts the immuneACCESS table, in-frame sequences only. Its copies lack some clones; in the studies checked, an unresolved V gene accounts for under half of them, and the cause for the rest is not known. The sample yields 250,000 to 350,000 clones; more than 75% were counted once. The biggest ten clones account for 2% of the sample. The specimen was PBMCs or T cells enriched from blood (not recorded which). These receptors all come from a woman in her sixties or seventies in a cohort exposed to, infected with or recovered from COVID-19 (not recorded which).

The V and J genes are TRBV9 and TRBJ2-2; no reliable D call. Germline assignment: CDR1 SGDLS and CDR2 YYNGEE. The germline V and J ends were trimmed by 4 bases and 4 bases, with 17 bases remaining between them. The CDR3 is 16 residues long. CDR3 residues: CASSPTALVGTGELFF. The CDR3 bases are TGTGCCAGCAGCCCTACAGCCCTGGTGGGCACCGGGGAGCTGTTTTTT.

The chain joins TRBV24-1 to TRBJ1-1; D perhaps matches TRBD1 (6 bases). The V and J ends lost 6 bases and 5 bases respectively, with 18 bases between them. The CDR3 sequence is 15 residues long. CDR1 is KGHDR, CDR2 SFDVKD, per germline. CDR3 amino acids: CATSSREGGGTEAFF. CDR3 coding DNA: TGTGCCACCAGTAGTAGGGAGGGGGGCGGTACTGAAGCTTTCTTT.

This chain's CDR3 is CSAAAGDEQFF. The CDR3 nucleotides read TGCAGTGCTGCAGCGGGGGATGAGCAGTTCTTC. The genes are TRBV20-1 and TRBJ2-1; TRBD2 aligns across 8 bases. The CDR3 is 11 amino acids. Germline V gene data show CDR1 as DFQATT and CDR2 as SNEGSKA (reference sequence). Germline trimming cut 5 bases from V and 8 bases from J; bases unmatched to any gene: 2.

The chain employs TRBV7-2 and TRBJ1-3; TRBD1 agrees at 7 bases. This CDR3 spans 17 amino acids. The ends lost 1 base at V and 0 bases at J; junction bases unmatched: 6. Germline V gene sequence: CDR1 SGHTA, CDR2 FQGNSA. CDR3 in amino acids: CASSLGTGYSSGNTIYF. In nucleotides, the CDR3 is TGTGCCAGCAGCTTAGGGACAGGTTATAGCTCTGGAAACACCATATATTTT.

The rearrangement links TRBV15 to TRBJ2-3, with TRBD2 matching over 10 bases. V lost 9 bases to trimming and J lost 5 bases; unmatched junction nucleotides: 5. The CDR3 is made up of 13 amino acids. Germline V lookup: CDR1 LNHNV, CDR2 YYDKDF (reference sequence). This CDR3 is CATTSGMGDTQYF. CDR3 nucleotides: TGTGCCACAACTAGCGGGATGGGAGATACGCAGTATTTT. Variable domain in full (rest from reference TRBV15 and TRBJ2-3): DAMVIQNPRYQVTQFGKPVTLSCSQTLNHNVMYWYQQKSSQAPKLLFHYYDKDFNNEADTPDNFQSRRPNTSFCFLDIRSPGLGDTAMYLCATTSGMGDTQYFGPGTRLTVL.

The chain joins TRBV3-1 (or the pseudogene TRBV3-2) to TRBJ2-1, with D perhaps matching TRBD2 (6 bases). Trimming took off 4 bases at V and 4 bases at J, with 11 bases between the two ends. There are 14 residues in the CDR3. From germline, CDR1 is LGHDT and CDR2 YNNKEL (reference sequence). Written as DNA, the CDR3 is TGTGCCAGCAGCCGCCAGACTAGTTACAATGAGCAGTTCTTC. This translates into CASSRQTSYNEQFF.

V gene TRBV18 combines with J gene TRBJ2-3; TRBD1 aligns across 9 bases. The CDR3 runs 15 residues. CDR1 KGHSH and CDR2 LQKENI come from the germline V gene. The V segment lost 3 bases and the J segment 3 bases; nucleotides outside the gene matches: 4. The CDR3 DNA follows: TGTGCCAGCTCACCCGGGACAGGGAGGACAGATACGCAGTATTTT. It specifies CASSPGTGRTDTQYF.

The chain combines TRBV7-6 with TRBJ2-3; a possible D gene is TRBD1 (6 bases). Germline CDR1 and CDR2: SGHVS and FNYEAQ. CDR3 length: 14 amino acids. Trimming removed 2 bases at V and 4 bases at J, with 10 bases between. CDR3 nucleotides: TGTGCCAGCAGCTTACACAGGGCGTCAGATACGCAGTATTTT. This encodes CASSLHRASDTQYF.

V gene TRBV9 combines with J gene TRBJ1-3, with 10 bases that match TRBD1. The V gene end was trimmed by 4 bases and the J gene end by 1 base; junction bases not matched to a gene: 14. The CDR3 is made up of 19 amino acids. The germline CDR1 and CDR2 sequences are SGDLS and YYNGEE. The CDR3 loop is CASSSRGDRGGGSGNTIYF. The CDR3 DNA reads TGTGCCAGCAGCTCGAGGGGGGACAGGGGAGGAGGGTCTGGAAACACCATATATTTT.